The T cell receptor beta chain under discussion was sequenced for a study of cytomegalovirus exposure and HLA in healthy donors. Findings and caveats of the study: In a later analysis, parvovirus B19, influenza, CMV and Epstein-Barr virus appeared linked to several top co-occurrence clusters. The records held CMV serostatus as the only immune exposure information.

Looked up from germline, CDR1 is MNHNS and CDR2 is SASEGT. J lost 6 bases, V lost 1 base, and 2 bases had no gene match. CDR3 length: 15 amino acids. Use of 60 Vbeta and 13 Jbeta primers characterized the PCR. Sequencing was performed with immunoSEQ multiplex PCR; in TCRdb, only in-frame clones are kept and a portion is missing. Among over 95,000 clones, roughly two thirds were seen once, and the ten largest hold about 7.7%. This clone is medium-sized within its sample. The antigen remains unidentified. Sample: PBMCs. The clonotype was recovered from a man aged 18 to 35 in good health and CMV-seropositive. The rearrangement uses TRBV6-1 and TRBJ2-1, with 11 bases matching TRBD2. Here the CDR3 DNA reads TGTGCCAGCAGTGAAGTAGCGGGGGGGAGCAATGAGCAGTTCTTC. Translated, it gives CASSEVAGGSNEQFF.